A single sample gave rise to the 2 T cell receptor beta chains below, sequenced in a study of Ad26.COV2.S vaccination and SARS-CoV-2 variants. The protocol was immunoSEQ multiplex PCR, while the TCRdb copy is restricted to in-frame clones and leaves out a portion. The sample holds roughly 320,000 clones, roughly 86% seen once. Treatment in this sample: about 20 received Ad26.COV2.S at low or high dose, single or two shots; about 5 received placebo; per-sample allocation not given. The investigators took samples on day 63 after the first vaccine or placebo injection. The starting material was peripheral blood, obtained in a trial of Ad26.COV2.S vaccine versus placebo. These receptors were obtained from a person aged 18-60 years who received the Ad26.COV2.S COVID-19 vaccine or a placebo.

CDR3 amino acids: CATSHPITGTGGNQPQHF. The CDR3 bases are TGTGCCACCAGCCACCCGATAACCGGGACAGGGGGCAATCAGCCCCAGCATTTT. The chain employs TRBV15 and TRBJ1-5; 10 bases agree with TRBD1. The CDR3 consists of 18 residues. The V segment lost 5 bases and the J segment 2 bases; nucleotides outside the gene matches: 12. CDR1 and CDR2 (germline): LNHNV, YYDKDF (reference sequence).

This clone came up once. This chain uses TRBV5-4 with TRBJ2-4; D is perhaps TRBD1 or TRBD2 (7 bases each). CDR3 length: 13 amino acids. V was trimmed by 5 bases and J by 6 bases, leaving 12 bases between them. The germline CDR1 and CDR2 sequences are SGHNT and YYREEE (reference sequence). Here the CDR3 DNA reads TGTGCCAGCAGTCAGGGGGGGGGAAACATTCAGTACTTC. Protein: CASSQGGGNIQYF.